This T cell receptor beta chain is drawn from a study of blood T cell repertoires in COVID-19. Per the original methods: Reference gene primer amplification gave nucleated cell count estimates. The repertoire was sequenced with immunoSEQ multiplex PCR; TCRdb's copy has only in-frame clones and lacks some. V and J calls and clone size are copied from that table; D and trimming were computed from the DNA. Altogether under 250,000 clones are present, 82% being singletons, with the ten largest covering about 12%. CDR1 GTSNPN and CDR2 SVGIG come from the germline V gene (reference sequence). The V gene end was trimmed by 4 bases and the J gene end by 5 bases; junction bases not matched to a gene: 8. The CDR3 contains 15 residues.

This clonotype was sampled from a woman aged 40 to 50 with acute or convalescent COVID-19. Sequencing was performed on peripheral blood. The chain combines TRBV30 with TRBJ2-2; 9 bases line up with TRBD2. In DNA form, the CDR3 reads TGTGCCTGGAACCCGGGACTAGCCCAAACCGGGGAGCTGTTTTTT. Its translation is CAWNPGLAQTGELFF.